These 3 T cell receptor beta chains were sequenced from one sample in a study of cytomegalovirus exposure and HLA in healthy donors. PCR primers comprised 60 Vbeta and 13 Jbeta primers. The repertoire was sequenced with immunoSEQ multiplex PCR; TCRdb's copy has only in-frame clones and lacks some. The sample lists roughly 120,000 clones; 75% to 85% were seen once. Sequencing input: PBMCs. The receptors here all came from a young man in good health and CMV-seronegative.

This clone was recorded once. The V gene is TRBV5-1, the J gene TRBJ1-5, with TRBD1 matching 7 bases. This CDR3 region has 14 residues. CDR1 is SGHRS and CDR2 is YFSETQ in the germline V gene. The junction had 4 bases not matched to a gene; V was cut back by 4 bases and J by 3 bases. DNA of the CDR3: TGCGCCAGCAGCGAGGGACAGCCCAATCAGCCCCAGCATTTT. Amino acid sequence: CASSEGQPNQPQHF.

V is TRBV29-1 and J is TRBJ2-2; the match to TRBD2 covers 10 bases. The V gene end was trimmed by 4 bases and the J gene end by 7 bases; junction bases not matched to a gene: 6. Germline assignment: CDR1 SQVTM and CDR2 ANQGSEA. The CDR3 loop spans 14 amino acids. CDR3 in amino acids: CSVVLAGESGELFF. The CDR3 DNA follows: TGCAGCGTTGTCCTAGCGGGAGAGAGCGGGGAGCTGTTTTTT.

V and J are TRBV6-6 and TRBJ1-4; D uncertain. Deletions cut 7 bases from V and 5 bases from J, with 17 bases between. This CDR3 region has 15 residues. CDR1 is MNHNY and CDR2 is SVGAGI in the germline V gene (reference sequence). CDR3 in amino acids: CASMPAAGENEKLFF. The CDR3 DNA follows: TGTGCCAGCATGCCGGCAGCGGGTGAGAATGAAAAACTGTTTTTT.